This TCR beta chain was captured by sequencing in a study of shared clonotypes between healthy human individuals. Both subsets, CD45RA+ naive and CD45RA-negative memory, were split from the CD4+ cells. The germline V gene encodes CDR1 SGHTA and CDR2 FQGNSA. The CDR3 totals 11 residues. The ends were cut back, 10 bases at V and 5 bases at J, with 9 bases in the middle. Deep-level assay runs were performed. The assay was immunoSEQ multiplex PCR, and TCRdb's table has in-frame clones only and misses some. Of 2,500,000 or so clones in the sample, roughly nine tenths were seen once. The sequenced sample was naive CD4+ T cells sorted from blood. The sample's subset: CD45RA+ positively selected. J is TRBJ2-4 and V is TRBV7-2; D is perhaps TRBD2 (6 bases). The clonotype comes from a young man in good health. CDR3 amino acids: CAIGGENIQYF. Here the CDR3 DNA reads TGTGCCATCGGCGGGGAAAACATTCAGTACTTC.